Detailed here is one TCR beta chain. The data are from a study of blood T cells in healthy people across ages. The CDR3 loop spans 14 amino acids. Germline V gives CDR1 SGHRS, CDR2 YFSETQ. Trimming removed 5 bases at V and 5 bases at J, with 16 bases between. Donors ranged from about 6 to 90 years old and were healthy Caucasians in Russia. The second PCR ran about 6 to 12 cycles with a sample-barcoded 5' primer and J-beta primers. MiXCR was run by TCRdb on the 5' RACE reads, yielding one entry per CDR3 protein. The sample includes roughly 800,000 distinct CDR3 sequences, 20% to 30% of them seen just once. The same sample was also used in a study of T cells of mothers and their children.

The chain carries TRBV5-1 and TRBJ1-1, with D tentatively TRBD1 (6 bases). This receptor was taken from a boy younger than 18 in good health. Sequencing input: blood. The CDR3 region has the DNA TGCGCCAGCAGTGCCGGGACAAGGGGGACTGAAGCTTTCTTT. Its translation is CASSAGTRGTEAFF.